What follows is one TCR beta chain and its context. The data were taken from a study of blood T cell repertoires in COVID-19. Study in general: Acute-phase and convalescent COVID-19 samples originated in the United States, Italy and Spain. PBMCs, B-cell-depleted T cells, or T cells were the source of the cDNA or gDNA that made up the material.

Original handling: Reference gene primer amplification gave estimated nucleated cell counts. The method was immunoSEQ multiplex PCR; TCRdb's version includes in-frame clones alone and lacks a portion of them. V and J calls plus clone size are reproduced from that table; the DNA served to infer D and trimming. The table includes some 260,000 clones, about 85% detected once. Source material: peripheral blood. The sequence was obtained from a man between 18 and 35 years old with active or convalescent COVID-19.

This CDR3 is CASSLWAGVQETQYF. CDR3 DNA: TGTGCCAGCAGCTTATGGGCGGGGGTGCAAGAGACCCAGTACTTC. V gene TRBV7-2 combines with J gene TRBJ2-5, with 7 bases that match TRBD2. The length of the CDR3 is 15 residues. V dropped 2 bases and J dropped 2; count of bases not matched to a gene: 5. Germline CDR1 and CDR2: SGHTA and FQGNSA.